A single sample is the source of the 32 T cell receptor beta chains below, sequenced in a study of ipilimumab plus nivolumab after autologous stem cell transplantation. Clones were sequenced by immunoSEQ multiplex PCR, and TCRdb holds only the in-frame ones, with some missing. Here the sample spans fewer than 20,000 clones, more than 80% being singletons. Specimen: PBMCs, collected in a trial of ipilimumab plus nivolumab as post-transplant consolidation. These receptor sequences come from a male donor with diffuse large B-cell lymphoma.

The V call is TRBV18, the J call TRBJ1-6; TRBD1 agrees at 9 bases. J was trimmed by 0 bases and V by 0 bases; bases with no gene match: 12. The CDR3 has 21 residues. CDR1 and CDR2 from the germline V gene are KGHSH and LQKENI. The CDR3 region is CASSPPPQGAIPSSYNSPLHF. CDR3 nucleotides: TGTGCCAGCTCACCACCCCCACAGGGGGCGATTCCCAGCTCCTATAATTCACCCCTCCACTTT.

J is TRBJ1-5 and V is TRBV6-5; D may be TRBD1 (5 bases). Germline V gives CDR1 MNHEY, CDR2 SVGAGI. The V gene lost 0 bases and the J gene lost 7 bases, with 13 bases spanning the gap. The CDR3 has 15 amino acids. CDR3 sequence reads: CASSYSWGKGQPQHF. CDR3 coding DNA: TGTGCCAGCAGTTACTCTTGGGGGAAGGGGCAGCCCCAGCATTTT.

The V gene is TRBV7-3, the J gene TRBJ2-1; 13 positions agree with TRBD2. This CDR3 spans 20 amino acids. The V segment lost 0 bases and the J segment 5 bases; nucleotides outside the gene matches: 13. CDR1 and CDR2 (germline): SGHTA, FQGTGA. The CDR3 region is CASSLTPGLAGYPPNNEQFF. CDR3 nucleotides: TGTGCCAGCAGCTTAACACCGGGACTAGCGGGGTACCCTCCAAACAATGAGCAGTTCTTC. Filled out from reference TRBV7-3 and TRBJ2-1, the complete variable domain reads GAGVSQTPSNKVTEKGKYVELRCDPISGHTALYWYRQSLGQGPEFLIYFQGTGAADDSGLPNDRFFAVRPEGSVSTLKIQRTERGDSAVYLCASSLTPGLAGYPPNNEQFFGPGTRLTVL.

This clone is judged medium-sized. The V call is TRBV9, the J call TRBJ1-5; weak D call: TRBD1 (5 bases). CDR1 is SGDLS, CDR2 YYNGEE, per germline. This CDR3 has 15 residues. Trimming shortened V by 3 bases and J by 4 bases, and 14 bases separated the two germline ends. The CDR3 DNA is TGTGCCAGCAGCGCTGGGGCAGAACTAAATCAGCCCCAGCATTTT. Amino acids: CASSAGAELNQPQHF.

The chain has TRBV6-5 and TRBJ1-1, with D possibly TRBD1 on 6 matching bases. The V end lost 8 bases, the J end lost 3 bases, and 16 bases lay between the germline ends. This CDR3 region has 14 residues. Germline lookup yields CDR1 MNHEY and CDR2 SVGAGI. CDR3 region: CASASGGMDTEAFF. CDR3 DNA: TGTGCCAGCGCCTCGGGGGGCATGGACACTGAAGCTTTCTTT.

The chain combines TRBV5-4 with TRBJ1-2, with D tentatively TRBD1 (5 bases). Germline assignment: CDR1 SGHNT and CDR2 YYREEE (reference sequence). The CDR3 runs 17 residues. Trimming took 4 bases from V and 3 from J, leaving 22 bases between them. The CDR3 DNA is TGTGCCAGCAGCCAACGACATCCCGGCAGGGTTTACTATGGCTACACCTTC. Encoded protein: CASSQRHPGRVYYGYTF.

A remark on this clone: The junction differs from germline at one of its ends, possibly a read error. The rearrangement joins TRBV5-1 to TRBJ2-7; D perhaps matches TRBD2 (6 bases). Germline values: CDR1 SGHRS, CDR2 YFSETQ. The CDR3 sequence is 14 residues long. The chain's CDR3 is CASSEGLDSYEQYF. The CDR3 DNA is TGTGCCAGCAGCGAGGGACTGGATTCCTACGAGCAGTACTTC. Looking up the rest from reference TRBV5-1 and TRBJ2-7 gives the full variable domain: KAGVTQTPRYLIKTRGQQVTLSCSPISGHRSVSWYQQTPGQGLQFLFEYFSETQRNKGNFPGRFSGRQFSNSRSEMNVSTLELGDSALYLCASSEGLDSYEQYFGPGTRLTVT.

The V call is TRBV11-2, the J call TRBJ2-7; 13 nucleotides agree with TRBD2. This CDR3 has 15 amino acids. Germline V lookup: CDR1 SGHAT, CDR2 FQNNGV. V shed 4 bases and J 4 bases; nucleotides not matched to a gene: 4. In DNA, the CDR3 is TGTGCCAGCAGCTCGAGGACTAGCGGGGGTTACGAGCAGTACTTC. Translation gives CASSSRTSGGYEQYF.

The gene calls are TRBV7-2 and TRBJ1-1; D remains ambiguous. Trimming cost V 4 bases and J 1 base, with 10 bases left between them. Per germline, CDR1 SGHTA and CDR2 FQGNSA. The CDR3 sequence is 14 residues long. CDR3 loop: CASSSRRGNTEAFF. The CDR3 nucleotides are TGTGCCAGCAGCTCACGACGAGGGAACACTGAAGCTTTCTTT.

The V and J genes are TRBV7-6 and TRBJ2-6; maybe TRBD2 (7 bases). Germline assignment: CDR1 SGHVS and CDR2 FNYEAQ. V was trimmed by 4 bases and J by 0 bases, leaving 19 bases between them. The CDR3 length is 19 residues. The CDR3 coding sequence is TGTGCCAGCAGCTCCTTCCAAGCGGGGACAATCTCTGGGGCCAACGTCCTGACTTTC. Protein sequence: CASSSFQAGTISGANVLTF.

The DNA for the CDR3 is TGCAGCGGCACGGGACTAGCGGGGGGCTCCTACGAGCAGTACTTC. This translates into CSGTGLAGGSYEQYF. This chain links TRBV29-1 with TRBJ2-7; 15 nucleotides agree with TRBD2. This CDR3 contains 15 residues. Germline V gene sequence: CDR1 SQVTM, CDR2 ANQGSEA. V shed 7 bases and J 0 bases; nucleotides not matched to a gene: 4.

The V gene is TRBV5-1, the J gene TRBJ2-5; 7 bases are a match to TRBD2. This CDR3 comprises 14 residues. V shed 1 base and J 5 bases; nucleotides not matched to a gene: 5. Germline CDR1 reads SGHRS; CDR2 reads YFSETQ. The CDR3 sequence is CASSLSGTGETQYF. For the CDR3, the DNA is TGCGCCAGCAGCTTGAGCGGGACCGGCGAGACCCAGTACTTC.

This rearrangement joins TRBV27 to TRBJ2-7; TRBD1 matches 10 bases. Germline V gives CDR1 MNHEY, CDR2 SMNVEV (reference sequence). With 6 bases clipped from V and 9 bases from J, the junction kept 11 bases outside the gene matches. This CDR3 region has 14 residues. CDR3 loop: CASRTGTGDGRQYF. The CDR3 DNA reads TGTGCCAGCAGGACCGGGACAGGGGACGGTAGGCAGTACTTC.

V and J are TRBV7-9 and TRBJ2-7; tentatively, D is TRBD1 or TRBD2 (5 bases each). Germline values: CDR1 SEHNR, CDR2 FQNEAQ (reference sequence). CDR3 size: 14 residues. The germline V and J ends were trimmed by 3 bases and 9 bases, with 18 bases remaining between them. CDR3: CASSFVRDPAWQYF. The CDR3 bases are TGTGCCAGCAGCTTTGTACGGGACCCGGCCTGGCAGTACTTC.

The genes are TRBV30 and TRBJ1-6; no definite D call. Trimming took off 4 bases at V and 3 bases at J, with 7 bases between the two ends. CDR1 is GTSNPN, CDR2 SVGIG, per germline (reference sequence). The CDR3 has 13 residues. The CDR3 sequence is CAWTGLYNSPLHF. For the CDR3, the DNA is TGTGCCTGGACTGGTCTCTATAATTCACCCCTCCACTTT.

The chain has TRBV5-1 and TRBJ1-1, with TRBD1 matching 7 bases. Germline V lookup: CDR1 SGHRS, CDR2 YFSETQ. The CDR3 has 12 amino acids. With V trimmed by 2 bases and J by 8 bases, 3 bases remained unmatched. The CDR3 nucleotides read TGCGCCAGCAGCTTTGAACAGGGGGAAGCTTTCTTT. Translation: CASSFEQGEAFF.

This chain connects TRBV7-2 to TRBJ1-2; 9 bases match TRBD1. In germline, CDR1 is SGHTA, CDR2 FQGNSA. The CDR3 covers 15 residues. Trimming cost V 2 bases and J 3 bases; bases outside gene matches: 4. CDR3 loop: CASSLQDRGYYGYTF. Here the CDR3 DNA reads TGTGCCAGCAGCTTACAGGACAGGGGCTACTATGGCTACACCTTC.

This chain uses TRBV2 with TRBJ2-1; D is unclear. Germline-derived CDR1 and CDR2 are SNHLY and FYNNEI. V was trimmed by 6 bases and J by 3 bases, leaving 12 bases between them. The CDR3 is 14 residues long. The CDR3 here is CASRSQGIYNEQFF. The CDR3, as DNA: TGTGCCAGCAGGAGCCAAGGGATCTACAATGAGCAGTTCTTC.

Regarding this clone: At the DNA level, this CDR3 is encoded by other sequences in the same sample as well. The J gene is TRBJ2-5, the V gene TRBV18; tentatively, D is TRBD1 (5 bases). The CDR3 runs 13 residues. V was clipped by 0 bases and J by 5 bases, with 7 bases between them. The germline V gene has CDR1 KGHSH and CDR2 LQKENI. The CDR3 DNA reads as TGTGCCAGCTCACCACCGGGGCGGGAGACCCAGTACTTC. It yields the protein CASSPPGRETQYF.

Worth noting for this clone: One end of the junction does not line up with germline, which may come from a read error. This specimen includes other DNA sequences encoding the same CDR3. J is TRBJ1-3 and V is TRBV7-7; D remains ambiguous. The CDR3 extends over 15 amino acids. Germline-derived CDR1 and CDR2 are SSHAT and FNYEAQ (reference sequence). The CDR3 bases are TGTGCTAGCAGCTTATCCTTGAACTCTGGAAACACCATATATTTT. Translation gives CASSLSLNSGNTIYF.

This clone was recorded only once. The chain is built from TRBV7-2 and TRBJ1-1; D is undetermined. V lost 1 base to trimming and J lost 0 bases, with 6 bases between them. The germline V gene has CDR1 SGHTA and CDR2 FQGNSA. This CDR3 is built from 14 residues. CDR3 protein: CASSLVTLNTEAFF. CDR3 bases: TGTGCCAGCAGCTTAGTGACTTTGAACACTGAAGCTTTCTTT.

V gene TRBV7-9 combines with J gene TRBJ1-2; D is unresolved. Trimming shortened V by 5 bases and J by 5 bases, and 12 bases separated the two germline ends. The CDR3 sequence is 13 residues long. The germline CDR1 and CDR2 sequences are SEHNR and FQNEAQ (reference sequence). The CDR3 DNA follows: TGTGCCAGCAGCGGCGACGGTGCATATGGCTACACCTTC. Its translation: CASSGDGAYGYTF.

The genes are TRBV30 and TRBJ1-1; tentative D call: TRBD1 (6 bases). The CDR3 loop spans 12 amino acids. The V end was cut by 1 base, the J end by 7 bases, with 10 bases between. CDR1 GTSNPN and CDR2 SVGIG come from the germline V gene (reference sequence). Here the CDR3 DNA reads TGTGCCTGGAGTGACTCAGGGGATGAAGCTTTCTTT. It is translated as CAWSDSGDEAFF.

The sample holds one count of this clone. This chain joins TRBV10-3 and TRBJ1-1; 7 bases are a match to TRBD1. The CDR3 sequence is 14 residues long. Losses at the gene ends were 5 bases for V and 3 bases for J; bases not matched to a gene: 6. Germline values: CDR1 ENHRY, CDR2 SYGVKD. CDR3 coding DNA: TGTGCCATCAGTAACAGGGGAGGTGACACTGAAGCTTTCTTT. Protein sequence: CAISNRGGDTEAFF.

In nucleotides, the CDR3 is TGTGCCAGCTCACCACTGGAGGGGGCCGCCGGGGAGCTGTTTTTT. This gives the protein CASSPLEGAAGELFF. This chain links TRBV18 with TRBJ2-2; D is perhaps TRBD1 (7 bases). With 1 base removed from V and 6 bases from J, the gap between germline ends came to 12 bases. The CDR3 covers 15 residues. Germline V gene lookup returns CDR1 KGHSH and CDR2 LQKENI.

The chain uses TRBV7-2 and TRBJ1-4, with 8 bases lining up with TRBD1. V lost 5 bases, J lost 2 bases, and 7 bases stayed unmatched. The length of the CDR3 is 16 residues. Germline CDR1 SGHTA, CDR2 FQGNSA. Here the CDR3 reads CASSLGQGRTNEKLFF. The CDR3 DNA is TGTGCCAGCAGCCTTGGACAGGGCCGGACTAATGAAAAACTGTTTTTT.

The chain is built from TRBV6-5 and TRBJ2-7; D call uncertain. Looked up from germline, CDR1 is MNHEY and CDR2 is SVGAGI. This CDR3 is built from 13 residues. V was pared by 6 bases and J by 7 bases, with 16 bases between. CDR3 amino acids: CASSPNHGREQYF. In nucleotides, the CDR3 is TGTGCCAGCAGCCCAAACCACGGGCGGGAGCAGTACTTC.

This rearrangement joins TRBV5-1 to TRBJ1-3; the D is unclear. Between the trimmed V and J ends, which lost 3 bases and 0 bases, there was a span of 4 bases. This CDR3 is built from 13 residues. Looked up from germline, CDR1 is SGHRS and CDR2 is YFSETQ. As DNA, the CDR3 is TGCGCCAGCAGCTCCCCCTCTGGAAACACCATATATTTT. As protein: CASSSPSGNTIYF.

The chain couples TRBV6-5 to TRBJ1-3; no reliable D call. Per germline, CDR1 MNHEY and CDR2 SVGAGI. V was cut by 0 bases and J by 2 bases, with 8 bases left in between. This CDR3 has 15 amino acids. CDR3 bases: TGTGCCAGCAGTTACTCGACAAACACTGGAAACACCATATATTTT. Protein product: CASSYSTNTGNTIYF.

This chain connects TRBV5-1 to TRBJ1-4; D may be TRBD1 (6 bases). V lost 1 base to trimming and J lost 7 bases, with 11 bases between them. CDR3 size: 14 residues. Germline V lookup: CDR1 SGHRS, CDR2 YFSETQ. This CDR3 is CASSLKGGSEKLFF. As DNA, the CDR3 is TGCGCCAGCAGCTTGAAAGGGGGAAGTGAAAAACTGTTTTTT.

V gene TRBV11-3 combines with J gene TRBJ2-1, with 8 bases identical to TRBD2. The CDR3 runs 15 residues. Looked up from germline, CDR1 is SGHNT and CDR2 is YENEEA. J lost 8 bases, V lost 6 bases, and 12 bases had no gene match. Written as DNA, the CDR3 is TGTGCCAGCAGTCCTAGGGGGACTAGTTGGGATGAGCAGTTCTTC. It translates to CASSPRGTSWDEQFF.

In its sample, this clone is medium-sized. This chain joins TRBV4-1 and TRBJ2-1; 8 nucleotides align to TRBD2. Germline values: CDR1 MGHRA, CDR2 YSYEKL. Losses at the gene ends were 1 base for V and 8 bases for J; bases not matched to a gene: 7. The CDR3 has 15 amino acids. For the CDR3, the DNA is TGCGCCAGCAGCCAAGTCCAGCGGGAGATGTATGAGCAGTTCTTC. Its translation: CASSQVQREMYEQFF.